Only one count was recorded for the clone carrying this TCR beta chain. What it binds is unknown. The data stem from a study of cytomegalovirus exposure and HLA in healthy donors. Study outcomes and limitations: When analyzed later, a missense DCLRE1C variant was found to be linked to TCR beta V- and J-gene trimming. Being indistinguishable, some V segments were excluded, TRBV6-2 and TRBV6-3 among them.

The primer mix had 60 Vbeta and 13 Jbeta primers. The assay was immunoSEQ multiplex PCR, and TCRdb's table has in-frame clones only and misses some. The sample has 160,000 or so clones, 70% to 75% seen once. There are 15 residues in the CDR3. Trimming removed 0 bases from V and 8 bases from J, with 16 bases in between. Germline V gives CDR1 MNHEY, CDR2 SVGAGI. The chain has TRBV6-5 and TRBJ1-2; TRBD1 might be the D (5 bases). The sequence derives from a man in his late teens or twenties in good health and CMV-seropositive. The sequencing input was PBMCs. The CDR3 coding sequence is TGTGCCAGCAGTTACTCGAGTCAGACAGTAGACGGCTACACCTTC. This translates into CASSYSSQTVDGYTF.